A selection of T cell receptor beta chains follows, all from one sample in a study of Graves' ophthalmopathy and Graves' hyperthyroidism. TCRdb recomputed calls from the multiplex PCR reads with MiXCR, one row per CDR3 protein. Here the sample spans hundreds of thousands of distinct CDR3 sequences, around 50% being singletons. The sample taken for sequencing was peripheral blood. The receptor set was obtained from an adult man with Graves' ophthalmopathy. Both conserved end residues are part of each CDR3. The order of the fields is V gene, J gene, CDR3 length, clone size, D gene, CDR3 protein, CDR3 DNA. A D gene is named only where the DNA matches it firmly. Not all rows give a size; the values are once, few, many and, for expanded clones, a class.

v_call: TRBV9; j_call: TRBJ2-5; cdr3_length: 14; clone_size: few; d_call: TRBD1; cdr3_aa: CASSPSTGGETQYF; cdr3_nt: TGTGCCAGCAGCCCATCGACAGGGGGAGAGACCCAGTACTTC
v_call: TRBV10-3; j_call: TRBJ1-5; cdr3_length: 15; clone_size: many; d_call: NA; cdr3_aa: CAISELQGRGQPQHF; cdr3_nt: TGTGCCATCAGTGAGTTACAGGGACGCGGGCAGCCCCAGCATTTT
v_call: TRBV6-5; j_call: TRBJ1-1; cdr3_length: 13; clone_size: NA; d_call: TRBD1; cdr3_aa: CASSEVRGDEAFF; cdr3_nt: TGTGCCAGCAGTGAAGTCAGGGGGGATGAAGCTTTCTTT
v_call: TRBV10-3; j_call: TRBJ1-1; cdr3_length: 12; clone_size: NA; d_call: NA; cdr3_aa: CASGEGGTEAFF; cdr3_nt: TGTGCCAGCGGGGAGGGTGGGACTGAAGCTTTCTTT
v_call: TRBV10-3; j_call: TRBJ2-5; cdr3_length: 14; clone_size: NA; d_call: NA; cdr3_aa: CAISEPQVQETQYF; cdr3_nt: TGTGCCATCAGTGAACCCCAGGTTCAAGAGACCCAGTACTTC
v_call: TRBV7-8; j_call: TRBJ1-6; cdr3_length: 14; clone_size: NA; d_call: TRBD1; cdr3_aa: CASSRDRGDSPLHF; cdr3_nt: TGTGCCAGCAGCAGGGACAGGGGGGATTCACCCCTCCACTTT
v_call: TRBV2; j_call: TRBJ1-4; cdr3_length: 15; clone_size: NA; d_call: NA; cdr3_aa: CASSFDRSTNEKLFF; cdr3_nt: TGTGCCAGCAGTTTTGACCGTTCAACTAATGAAAAACTGTTTTTT
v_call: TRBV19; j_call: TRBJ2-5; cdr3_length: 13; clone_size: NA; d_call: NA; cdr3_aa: CASRLDGQETQYF; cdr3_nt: TGTGCCAGTAGGTTGGACGGTCAAGAGACCCAGTACTTC
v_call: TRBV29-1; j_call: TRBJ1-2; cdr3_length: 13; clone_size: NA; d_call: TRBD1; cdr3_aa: CSVANDRGFGYTF; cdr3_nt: TGCAGCGTGGCCAACGACAGGGGGTTTGGCTACACCTTC
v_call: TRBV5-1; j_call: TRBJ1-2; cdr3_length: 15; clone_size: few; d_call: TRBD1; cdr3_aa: CASSLAGTGEGGYTF; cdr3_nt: TGCGCCAGCAGCTTGGCCGGGACAGGGGAAGGCGGCTACACCTTC
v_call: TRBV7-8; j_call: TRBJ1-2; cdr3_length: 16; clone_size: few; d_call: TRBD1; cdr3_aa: CASSLRQGDLGYGYTF; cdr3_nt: TGTGCCAGCAGCTTGCGACAGGGGGACTTGGGCTATGGCTACACCTTC
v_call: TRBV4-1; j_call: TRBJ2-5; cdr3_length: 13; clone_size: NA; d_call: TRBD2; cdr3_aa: CASSRWEGETQYF; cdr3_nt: TGCGCCAGCAGCCGGTGGGAGGGAGAGACCCAGTACTTC
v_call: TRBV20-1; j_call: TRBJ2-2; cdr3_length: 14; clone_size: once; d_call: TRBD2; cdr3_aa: CSASGGAYSGELFF; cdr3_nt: TGCAGTGCTAGCGGGGGGGCCTATTCCGGGGAGCTGTTTTTT
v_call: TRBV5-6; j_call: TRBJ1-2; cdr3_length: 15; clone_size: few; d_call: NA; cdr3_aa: CASSLGPGRARGYTF; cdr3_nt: TGTGCCAGCAGCTTGGGCCCGGGCAGGGCGCGTGGCTACACCTTC
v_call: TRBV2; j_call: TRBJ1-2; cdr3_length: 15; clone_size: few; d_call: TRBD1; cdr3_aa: CASSVEQGYGYGYTF; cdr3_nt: TGTGCCAGCAGTGTGGAACAGGGGTATGGCTATGGCTACACCTTC
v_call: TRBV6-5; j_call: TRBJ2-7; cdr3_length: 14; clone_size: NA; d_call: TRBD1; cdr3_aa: CASSRPGQGYEQYF; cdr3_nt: TGTGCCAGCAGTCGCCCGGGACAGGGGTACGAGCAGTACTTC
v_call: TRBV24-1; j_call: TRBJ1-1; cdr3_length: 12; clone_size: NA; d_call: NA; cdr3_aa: CATRSQDTEAFF; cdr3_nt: TGTGCCACCAGATCACAGGACACTGAAGCTTTCTTT
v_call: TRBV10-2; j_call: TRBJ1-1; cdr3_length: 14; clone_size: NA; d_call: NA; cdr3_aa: CASSESRGSTEAFF; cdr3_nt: TGCGCCAGCAGTGAGTCGCGGGGGAGCACTGAAGCTTTCTTT